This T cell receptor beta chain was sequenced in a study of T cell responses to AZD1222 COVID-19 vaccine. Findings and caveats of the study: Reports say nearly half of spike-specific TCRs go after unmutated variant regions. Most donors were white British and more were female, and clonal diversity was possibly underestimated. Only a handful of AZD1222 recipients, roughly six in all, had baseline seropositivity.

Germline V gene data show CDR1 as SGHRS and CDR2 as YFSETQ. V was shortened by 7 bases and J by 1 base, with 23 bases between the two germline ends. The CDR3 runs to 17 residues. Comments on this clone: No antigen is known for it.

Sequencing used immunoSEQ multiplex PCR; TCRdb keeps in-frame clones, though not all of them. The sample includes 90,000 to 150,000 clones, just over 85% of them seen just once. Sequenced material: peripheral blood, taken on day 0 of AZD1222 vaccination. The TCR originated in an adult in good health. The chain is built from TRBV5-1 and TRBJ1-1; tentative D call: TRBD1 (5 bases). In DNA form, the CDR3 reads TGCGCCAGCTCCCTAGATCTCGCAGCGAGGGGGAACACTGAAGCTTTCTTT. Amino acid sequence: CASSLDLAARGNTEAFF.